One sample yielded the 6 T cell receptor beta chains listed below, sequenced in a study of blood T cell repertoires in COVID-19. Profiled with immunoSEQ multiplex PCR; TCRdb holds only in-frame clones, not every one. The repertoire has about 390,000 clones, approximately 87% of them found once; the top ten carry roughly 10%. The specimen sequenced was PBMCs or T cells enriched from blood (not recorded which). The receptors stem from a woman between 50 and 59 years old who had recovered from COVID-19.

This clone was seen just once. The rearrangement links TRBV7-9 to TRBJ1-4; perhaps TRBD1 as D (5 bases). Germline values: CDR1 SEHNR, CDR2 FQNEAQ (reference sequence). The length of the CDR3 is 14 residues. Trimming left V 2 bases short and J 8 bases short, with 12 bases between. CDR3 nucleotide sequence: TGTGCCAGCAGCTTAACAGGCAAACCCGAAAAACTGTTTTTT. Translating gives CASSLTGKPEKLFF.

CDR3 loop: CASSGLASSTDTQYF. As DNA, the CDR3 is TGTGCCAGCAGCGGGCTAGCGAGTAGCACAGATACGCAGTATTTT. The rearrangement uses TRBV14 and TRBJ2-3, with a weak D call TRBD2 (6 bases). The CDR3 is 15 amino acids. V lost 5 bases and J 0 bases, leaving 12 bases between the germline ends. CDR1 is SGHDN and CDR2 is FVKESK in the germline V gene.

This chain uses TRBV25-1 with TRBJ2-1; D ambiguous. V was trimmed by 0 bases and J by 5 bases, leaving 5 bases between them. Germline loops: CDR1 MGHDK, CDR2 SYGVNS. The CDR3 extends over 13 amino acids. CDR3: CASSEYRDNEQFF. CDR3 coding DNA: TGTGCCAGCAGTGAATATAGAGACAATGAGCAGTTCTTC.

The rearrangement links TRBV30 to TRBJ1-1; D is uncertain. CDR1 and CDR2 from the germline V gene are GTSNPN and SVGIG (reference sequence). Trimming left V 0 bases short and J 0 bases short, with 11 bases between. This CDR3 contains 15 residues. The CDR3 DNA is TGTGCCTGGAGTGTACTAGGCCTTATGAACACTGAAGCTTTCTTT. Protein: CAWSVLGLMNTEAFF.

This clone is a singleton in its sample. The rearrangement links TRBV7-9 to TRBJ1-4; possible D gene TRBD1, 5 bases. The V gene lost 9 bases and the J gene lost 1 base, with 9 bases spanning the gap. The CDR3 totals 13 residues. Germline loops: CDR1 SEHNR, CDR2 FQNEAQ (reference sequence). Written as DNA, the CDR3 is TGTGCCAGTAATCAGGGAACTAATGAAAAACTGTTTTTT. Protein: CASNQGTNEKLFF.

In nucleotides, the CDR3 is TGCGCCAGCAGCCAGACAGGACAGATTAATTCACCCCTCCACTTT. It yields the protein CASSQTGQINSPLHF. The chain couples TRBV4-3 to TRBJ1-6; D might be TRBD1 (6 bases). This CDR3 region has 15 residues. Germline-derived CDR1 and CDR2 are LGHNA and YSLEER. V lost 3 bases and J lost 6, with 12 bases in between.